These 28 T cell receptor beta chains were all obtained from the same sample, sequenced in a study of T cell responses to AZD1222 COVID-19 vaccine. Profiling relied on immunoSEQ multiplex PCR, and the TCRdb table lists in-frame clones only, not all of them. The sample lists under 95,000 clones, roughly 90% occurring once. Source: peripheral blood, taken 28 days after the second AZD1222 dose. Every receptor here comes from an adult who received the AZD1222 COVID-19 vaccine.

The V call is TRBV3-1 (or the pseudogene TRBV3-2), the J call TRBJ1-2, with a tentative D call TRBD1 (5 bases). The CDR3 consists of 14 residues. The V and J ends lost 1 base and 5 bases respectively, with 11 bases between them. From germline, CDR1 is LGHDT and CDR2 YNNKEL (reference sequence). The CDR3 region has the DNA TGTGCCAGCAGCCAAGTAGGCCAGGGATATGGCTACACCTTC. This codes for CASSQVGQGYGYTF.

The chain combines TRBV3-1 (or the pseudogene TRBV3-2) with TRBJ1-5, with D possibly matching TRBD1 (6 bases). Per germline, CDR1 LGHDT and CDR2 YNNKEL (reference sequence). The CDR3 runs 13 residues. V was pared by 0 bases and J by 9 bases, with 9 bases between. The CDR3 region is CASSQERGGPQHF. In DNA, the CDR3 is TGTGCCAGCAGCCAAGAAAGGGGGGGGCCCCAGCATTTT.

J is TRBJ2-7 and V is TRBV13; D could derive from TRBD1 or TRBD2 (5 bases each). Germline loops: CDR1 PRHDT, CDR2 FYEKMQ (reference sequence). V was trimmed by 3 bases and J by 0 bases, leaving 9 bases between them. The CDR3 is made up of 14 amino acids. CDR3: CASSFGAGSYEQYF. In DNA, the CDR3 is TGTGCCAGCAGCTTCGGGGCGGGCTCCTACGAGCAGTACTTC.

The sample holds one count of this clone. The gene calls are TRBV3-1 (or the pseudogene TRBV3-2) and TRBJ2-2; possibly TRBD1 or TRBD2 for D (6 bases each). Germline V gene sequence: CDR1 LGHDT, CDR2 YNNKEL (reference sequence). The CDR3 sequence is 14 residues long. Trimming removed 6 bases from V and 3 bases from J, with 11 bases in between. Written as DNA, the CDR3 is TGTGCCAGCAGAAGGGGGGCGGACACCGGGGAGCTGTTTTTT. This encodes CASRRGADTGELFF.

This rearrangement joins TRBV7-9 to TRBJ1-2, with TRBD1 matching over 8 bases. V lost 4 bases and J lost 3; bases outside the gene matches: 10. The CDR3 has 16 residues. The germline gives CDR1 SEHNR, CDR2 FQNEAQ (reference sequence). CDR3 sequence reads: CASSSTIQGADYGYTF. CDR3 nucleotides: TGTGCCAGCAGCTCAACGATTCAGGGGGCCGACTATGGCTACACCTTC.

The chain has TRBV7-2 and TRBJ2-2; TRBD1 matches 9 bases. V lost 2 bases and J lost 6; bases outside the gene matches: 4. The CDR3 length is 15 residues. Germline CDR1 SGHTA, CDR2 FQGNSA. The CDR3: CASSLWDRVAGELFF. CDR3 DNA sequence: TGTGCCAGCAGCTTATGGGACAGGGTAGCCGGGGAGCTGTTTTTT.

The chain joins TRBV2 to TRBJ2-6, with a tentative D call TRBD1 (6 bases). Germline assignment: CDR1 SNHLY and CDR2 FYNNEI. Trimming removed 5 bases from V and 0 bases from J, with 11 bases in between. CDR3 length: 16 residues. CDR3 loop: CASSYQGSSGANVLTF. Written as DNA, the CDR3 is TGTGCCAGCAGTTATCAGGGGTCCTCTGGGGCCAACGTCCTGACTTTC.

The chain uses TRBV4-3 and TRBJ1-5; 12 bases fit TRBD1. The germline V gene encodes CDR1 LGHNA and CDR2 YSLEER. The CDR3 has 16 residues. After removal of 2 bases from V and 10 bases from J, the junction contained 9 bases not matched to a gene. DNA for the CDR3: TGCGCCAGCAGCCAAACGTGGGGACAGGGGGCCCGCCCCCAGCATTTT. Encoded protein: CASSQTWGQGARPQHF.

About this clone itself: It is unclear where the CDR3 begins or ends on the DNA, so no DNA is shown, and the CDR3 is as TCRdb lists it. This chain uses TRBV7-9 with TRBJ2-2; no check of the table's D call, TRBD1, against the DNA was made. The CDR3 is 17 residues long, counting both termini. Germline-derived CDR1 and CDR2 are SEHNR and FQNEAQ (reference sequence). This CDR3 is CASSPRWDRGTPGSCFF.

The CDR3 sequence: CAWSRQNSPLHF. The DNA for the CDR3 is TGTGCCTGGAGTCGACAGAATTCACCCCTCCACTTT. This rearrangement joins TRBV30 to TRBJ1-6; D is perhaps TRBD1 (5 bases). Trimming took off 2 bases at V and 7 bases at J, with 6 bases between the two ends. The CDR3 is 12 amino acids. CDR1 is GTSNPN, CDR2 SVGIG, per germline (reference sequence).

The chain couples TRBV6-2 or TRBV6-3 to TRBJ2-3, with 10 bases aligning to TRBD2. Trimming took 4 bases from V and 6 from J; bases not matched to a gene: 4. Germline V gene lookup returns CDR1 MNHEY and CDR2 SVGEGT. The CDR3 spans 14 residues. CDR3 nucleotide sequence: TGTGCCAGCAGTTCAGCGGGGGGGCCTGATACGCAGTATTTT. It specifies CASSSAGGPDTQYF.

This clone was found a few times. The J gene is TRBJ1-2, the V gene TRBV19; 8 nucleotides match TRBD1. The CDR3 is made up of 13 amino acids. V was pared by 5 bases and J by 7 bases, with 6 bases of the junction left unmatched. Germline assignment: CDR1 LNHDA and CDR2 SQIVND (reference sequence). CDR3 sequence reads: CASSSPDRAGYTF. The CDR3 DNA is TGTGCCAGTAGTTCCCCGGACAGGGCTGGCTACACCTTC.

V and J are TRBV7-2 and TRBJ1-1; possibly TRBD1 for D (5 bases). Germline lookup yields CDR1 SGHTA and CDR2 FQGNSA. Between the trimmed V and J ends, which lost 5 bases and 10 bases, there was a span of 14 bases. The CDR3 length is 12 residues. The CDR3 bases are TGTGCCAGCAGCCCGGGGGTTGGGGTAGCTTTCTTT. Protein product: CASSPGVGVAFF.

The chain joins TRBV7-3 to TRBJ2-2; 10 positions agree with TRBD1. V lost 5 bases, J lost 4 bases, and 10 bases stayed unmatched. Germline CDR1 reads SGHTA; CDR2 reads FQGTGA. The CDR3 consists of 17 residues. In DNA form, the CDR3 reads TGTGCCAGCAGCCCCCGGGTGGGGACAGGGGTCACCGGGGAGCTGTTTTTT. Translation gives CASSPRVGTGVTGELFF.

J is TRBJ2-3 and V is TRBV10-3; a weak D match, TRBD2 (5 bases). The CDR3 loop spans 15 amino acids. The V end lost 7 bases, the J end lost 2 bases, and 16 bases lay between the germline ends. CDR1 and CDR2 (germline): ENHRY, SYGVKD. The CDR3 loop is CAIKPGSEFTDTQYF. The CDR3, as DNA: TGTGCCATCAAGCCTGGGAGTGAATTCACAGATACGCAGTATTTT.

The table lists this clone with a few counts. The chain joins TRBV28 to TRBJ1-4, with a tentative D call TRBD1 (5 bases). CDR1 is MDHEN and CDR2 is SYDVKM in the germline V gene. The CDR3 has 16 amino acids. V was shortened by 5 bases and J by 7 bases, with 20 bases between the two germline ends. The CDR3 sequence is CASSPGTARSAEKLFF. Here the CDR3 DNA reads TGTGCCAGCAGTCCAGGGACCGCTAGGTCCGCTGAAAAACTGTTTTTT. The full variable domain, in which reference TRBV28 and TRBJ1-4 provide the parts outside the CDR3, is DVKVTQSSRYLVKRTGEKVFLECVQDMDHENMFWYRQDPGLGLRLIYFSYDVKMKEKGDIPEGYSVSREKKERFSLILESASTNQTSMYLCASSPGTARSAEKLFFGSGTQLSVL.

This chain links TRBV19 with TRBJ1-1; tentatively, D is TRBD1 (6 bases). Germline-derived CDR1 and CDR2 are LNHDA and SQIVND (reference sequence). The CDR3 has 14 residues. The germline V and J ends were trimmed by 6 bases and 5 bases, with 16 bases remaining between them. The CDR3 loop reads CASSPGGGPTEAFF. CDR3 sequence (DNA): TGTGCCAGTAGCCCCGGTGGGGGGCCTACTGAAGCTTTCTTT.

V is TRBV3-1 (or the pseudogene TRBV3-2) and J is TRBJ1-3, with 7 positions matching TRBD1. J lost 0 bases, V lost 4 bases, and 18 bases had no gene match. The length of the CDR3 is 20 residues. Germline V gene lookup returns CDR1 LGHDT and CDR2 YNNKEL (reference sequence). The CDR3 is CASSPLTGQMPLDSGNTIYF. The CDR3 nucleotides read TGTGCCAGCAGCCCGCTAACGGGACAGATGCCTCTAGACTCTGGAAACACCATATATTTT.

This clone was counted only a few times. V is TRBV28 and J is TRBJ1-1, with D maybe TRBD1 (6 bases). Germline loops: CDR1 MDHEN, CDR2 SYDVKM. This CDR3 has 15 residues. V was pared by 6 bases and J by 7 bases, with 21 bases between. CDR3 bases: TGTGCCAGCAGCCAGCCGGGACAAAGAACAAATGAAGCTTTCTTT. Protein product: CASSQPGQRTNEAFF.

The chain recombines TRBV7-9 with TRBJ1-6, with 8 positions matching TRBD1. After removal of 1 base from V and 6 bases from J, the junction contained 2 bases not matched to a gene. Germline V gene data show CDR1 as SEHNR and CDR2 as FQNEAQ (reference sequence). The CDR3 covers 15 residues. In DNA, the CDR3 is TGTGCCAGCAGCTTAGAGACAGGGGTTAATTCACCCCTCCACTTT. Protein product: CASSLETGVNSPLHF.

V and J are TRBV4-1 and TRBJ2-1; TRBD1 might be the D (6 bases). Per the germline V gene, CDR1 is MGHRA and CDR2 is YSYEKL. The CDR3 is made up of 15 amino acids. Trimming stripped 4 bases from V and 4 bases from J, with 14 bases between. The CDR3 sequence: CASSPLGQGYNEQFF. CDR3 DNA sequence: TGCGCCAGCAGCCCCCTCGGTCAGGGGTACAATGAGCAGTTCTTC.

The chain combines TRBV2 with TRBJ2-1; no clear D. The ends were cut back, 4 bases at V and 2 bases at J, with 24 bases in the middle. The CDR3 has 19 amino acids. The germline V gene has CDR1 SNHLY and CDR2 FYNNEI. The DNA for the CDR3 is TGTGCCAGCAGTGCCATAACCTCAGCGACTCCCTCAGCCTACAATGAGCAGTTCTTC. Its protein is CASSAITSATPSAYNEQFF.

This CDR3 is CASSPTGRNQPQHF. CDR3 nucleotide sequence: TGTGCCAGCAGCCCTACAGGGCGCAATCAGCCCCAGCATTTT. J is TRBJ1-5 and V is TRBV3-1 (or the pseudogene TRBV3-2); D might be TRBD1 (6 bases). The V gene's germline CDR1 is LGHDT and CDR2 YNNKEL (reference sequence). This CDR3 has 14 amino acids. Trimming stripped 4 bases from V and 2 bases from J, with 9 bases between.

The chain combines TRBV4-2 with TRBJ2-2; perhaps TRBD1 as D (6 bases). The ends were cut back, 1 base at V and 3 bases at J, with 6 bases in the middle. CDR1 LGHNA and CDR2 YNFKEQ come from the germline V gene. This CDR3 is built from 14 residues. CDR3 in DNA: TGTGCCAGCAGCCAAGGGACAGACACCGGGGAGCTGTTTTTT. Translated, it gives CASSQGTDTGELFF.

The chain carries TRBV18 and TRBJ2-3, with D unclear. V was pared by 4 bases and J by 2 bases, with 13 bases between. This CDR3 region has 15 residues. Germline CDR1 reads KGHSH; CDR2 reads LQKENI. The CDR3 loop reads CASSRTDTNTDTQYF. The CDR3, as DNA: TGTGCCAGCTCACGGACCGATACTAACACAGATACGCAGTATTTT.

This clone has just a few counts. This rearrangement joins TRBV27 to TRBJ1-5; D uncertain. V was shortened by 2 bases and J by 3 bases, with 5 bases between the two germline ends. This CDR3 contains 13 residues. Germline CDR1 is MNHEY and CDR2 is SMNVEV (reference sequence). CDR3 loop: CASSLNFNQPQHF. CDR3 sequence (DNA): TGTGCCAGCAGTTTAAACTTCAATCAGCCCCAGCATTTT.

CDR3 DNA sequence: TGTGCCAGCAGCTTAATTAGGGGGACCGACAGGGGCCATGAGCAGTTCTTC. Translating gives CASSLIRGTDRGHEQFF. The chain uses TRBV7-2 and TRBJ2-1; 8 nucleotides line up with TRBD1. This CDR3 comprises 17 residues. The trim removed 2 bases at V and 8 bases at J, leaving 14 bases unmatched. CDR1 and CDR2 from the germline V gene are SGHTA and FQGNSA. Filled out from reference TRBV7-2 and TRBJ2-1, the complete variable domain reads GAGVSQSPSNKVTEKGKDVELRCDPISGHTALYWYRQSLGQGLEFLIYFQGNSAPDKSGLPSDRFSAERTGGSVSTLTIQRTQQEDSAVYLCASSLIRGTDRGHEQFFGPGTRLTVL.

The chain couples TRBV5-1 to TRBJ1-1, with a tentative D call TRBD1 (6 bases). CDR3 length: 13 amino acids. From germline, CDR1 is SGHRS and CDR2 YFSETQ. Trimming took off 2 bases at V and 8 bases at J, with 13 bases between the two ends. CDR3 residues: CASSFNRAAEAFF. CDR3 in DNA: TGCGCCAGCAGCTTTAACAGGGCCGCGGAAGCTTTCTTT.